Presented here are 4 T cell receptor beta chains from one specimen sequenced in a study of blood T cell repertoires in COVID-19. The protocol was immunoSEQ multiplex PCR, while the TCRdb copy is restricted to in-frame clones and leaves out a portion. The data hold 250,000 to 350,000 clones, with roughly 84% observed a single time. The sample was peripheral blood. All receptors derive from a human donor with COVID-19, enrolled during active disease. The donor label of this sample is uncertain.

The CDR3 sequence is CASRTSEGTEAFF. For the CDR3, the DNA is TGTGCCAGCAGGACTTCCGAGGGCACTGAAGCTTTCTTT. The chain uses TRBV27 and TRBJ1-1, with D uncertain. The CDR3 has 13 amino acids. The V end lost 6 bases, the J end lost 4 bases, and 12 bases lay between the germline ends. Germline V gene sequence: CDR1 MNHEY, CDR2 SMNVEV (reference sequence).

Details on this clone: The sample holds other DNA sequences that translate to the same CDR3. CDR3 sequence reads: CASSRQGDYGYTF. In DNA form, the CDR3 reads TGTGCCAGCAGCCGTCAGGGTGACTATGGCTACACCTTC. The V and J genes are TRBV6-5 and TRBJ1-2; perhaps TRBD1 as D (5 bases). The CDR3 consists of 13 residues. V was shortened by 6 bases and J by 3 bases, with 11 bases between the two germline ends. Germline V gene sequence: CDR1 MNHEY, CDR2 SVGAGI.

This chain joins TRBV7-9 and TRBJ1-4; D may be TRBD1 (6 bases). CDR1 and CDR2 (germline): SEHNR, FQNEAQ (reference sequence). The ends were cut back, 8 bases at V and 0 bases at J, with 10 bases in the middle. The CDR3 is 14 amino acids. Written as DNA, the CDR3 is TGTGCCAGCGCCCGGGACACAACTAATGAAAAACTGTTTTTT. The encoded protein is CASARDTTNEKLFF.

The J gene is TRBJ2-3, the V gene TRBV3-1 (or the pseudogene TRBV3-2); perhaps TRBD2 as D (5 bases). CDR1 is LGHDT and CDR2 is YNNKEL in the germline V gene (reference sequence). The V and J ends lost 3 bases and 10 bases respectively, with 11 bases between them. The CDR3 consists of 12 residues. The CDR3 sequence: CASSQGALAQYF. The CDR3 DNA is TGTGCCAGCAGCCAGGGAGCGTTGGCGCAGTATTTT.